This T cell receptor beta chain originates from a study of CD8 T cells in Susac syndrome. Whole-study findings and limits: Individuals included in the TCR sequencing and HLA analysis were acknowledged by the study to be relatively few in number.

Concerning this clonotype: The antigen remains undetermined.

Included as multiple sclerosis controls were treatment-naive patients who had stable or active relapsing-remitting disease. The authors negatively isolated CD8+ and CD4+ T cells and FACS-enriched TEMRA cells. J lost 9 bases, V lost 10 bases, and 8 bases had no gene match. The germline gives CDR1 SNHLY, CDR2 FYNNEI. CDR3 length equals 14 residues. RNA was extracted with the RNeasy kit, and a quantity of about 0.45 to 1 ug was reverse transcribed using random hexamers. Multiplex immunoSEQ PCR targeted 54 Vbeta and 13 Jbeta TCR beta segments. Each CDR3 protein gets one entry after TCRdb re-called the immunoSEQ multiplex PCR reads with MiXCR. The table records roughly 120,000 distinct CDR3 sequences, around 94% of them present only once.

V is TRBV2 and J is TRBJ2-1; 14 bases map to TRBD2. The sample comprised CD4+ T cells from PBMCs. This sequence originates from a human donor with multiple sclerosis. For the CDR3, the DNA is TGTGCCAACTCGACTAGCGGGGGGGCCCTTGAGCAGTTCTTC. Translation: CANSTSGGALEQFF.